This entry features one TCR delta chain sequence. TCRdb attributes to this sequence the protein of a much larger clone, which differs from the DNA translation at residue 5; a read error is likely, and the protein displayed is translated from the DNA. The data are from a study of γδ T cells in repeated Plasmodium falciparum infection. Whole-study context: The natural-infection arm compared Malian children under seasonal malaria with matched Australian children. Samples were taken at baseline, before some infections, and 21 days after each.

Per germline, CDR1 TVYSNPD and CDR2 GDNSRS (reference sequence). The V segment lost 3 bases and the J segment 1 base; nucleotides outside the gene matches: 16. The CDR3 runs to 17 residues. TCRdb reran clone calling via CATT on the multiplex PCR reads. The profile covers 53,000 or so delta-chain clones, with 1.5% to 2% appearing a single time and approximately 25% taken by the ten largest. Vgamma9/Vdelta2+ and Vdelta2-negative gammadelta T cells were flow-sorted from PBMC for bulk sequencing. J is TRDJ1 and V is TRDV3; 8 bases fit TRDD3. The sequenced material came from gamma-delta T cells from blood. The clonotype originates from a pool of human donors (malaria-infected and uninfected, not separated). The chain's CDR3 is CALLASGLLGGTDKLIF. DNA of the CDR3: TGTGCCTTACTTGCCTCCGGTTTACTGGGGGGCACCGATAAACTCATCTTT.